What follows are 10 T cell receptor beta chains derived from one specimen sequenced in a study of cytomegalovirus exposure and HLA in healthy donors (dated by TCRdb to the late 2010s). Library prep was done by the immunoSEQ multiplex PCR assay. A mixture of 60 forward primers for TCR Vbeta segments and 13 reverse primers for TCR Jbeta segments was used in the multiplex PCR. TCRdb took over this immuneACCESS table, retaining in-frame rearrangements with V and J assigned. Such tables are incomplete; in checked studies, under half of the missing clones stem from an unresolved V gene, and the remainder is unexplained. This sample is represented by 150,000 to 200,000 clones; roughly two thirds of them were singletons. The ten top clones hold under 3.5% of the sample. Specimen: PBMCs. The receptors stem from a woman aged 25 to 39 in good health and CMV-seronegative.

The chain has TRBV4-1 and TRBJ1-6; 7 bases are shared with TRBD1. This CDR3 contains 17 residues. CDR1 and CDR2 (germline): MGHRA, YSYEKL. With 4 bases clipped from V and 0 bases from J, the junction kept 6 bases outside the gene matches. The CDR3: CASSRGTASSYNSPLHF. The CDR3 nucleotides are TGCGCCAGCAGCCGAGGGACAGCGTCCTCCTATAATTCACCCCTCCACTTT.

This clone was found a few times. This chain joins TRBV7-9 and TRBJ1-2, with 8 nucleotides matching TRBD1. Trimming at V came to 5 bases and at J to 3 bases, leaving 2 bases not matched to a gene. Germline V lookup: CDR1 SEHNR, CDR2 FQNEAQ (reference sequence). The CDR3 consists of 13 residues. In DNA, the CDR3 is TGTGCCAGCAGCGTGGACAGGGACTATGGCTACACCTTC. Protein: CASSVDRDYGYTF.

The chain couples TRBV19 to TRBJ1-1, with a possible D match to TRBD1 (5 bases). Looked up from germline, CDR1 is LNHDA and CDR2 is SQIVND (reference sequence). CDR3 length: 13 residues. V was shortened by 4 bases and J by 6 bases, with 12 bases between the two germline ends. The DNA of the CDR3 is TGTGCCAGTAGTAGCCCCGGGGGGGCTGAAGCTTTCTTT. It translates to CASSSPGGAEAFF.

The chain has TRBV4-3 and TRBJ1-1; 8 positions match TRBD1. The CDR3 contains 15 residues. Per the germline V gene, CDR1 is LGHNA and CDR2 is YSLEER. V shed 4 bases and J 12 bases; nucleotides not matched to a gene: 16. CDR3 bases: TGCGCCAGCAGCCGGGGATCAGGGGGCGCGAGTTCGACTTTCTTT. It is translated as CASSRGSGGASSTFF.

This clone appeared a few times. The chain couples TRBV5-5 to TRBJ1-5; TRBD1 agrees at 7 bases. Trimming removed 4 bases from V and 3 bases from J; junction bases left unmatched: 4. The CDR3 length is 14 residues. Germline CDR1 and CDR2: SGHKS and YYEKEE (reference sequence). The CDR3 DNA follows: TGTGCCAGCAGCCTCGACAGGGCCAATCAGCCCCAGCATTTT. It is translated as CASSLDRANQPQHF.

CDR3 in amino acids: CASSQDNQETQYF. The CDR3 nucleotides are TGTGCCAGCAGCCAGGACAACCAAGAGACCCAGTACTTC. The chain links TRBV11-2 to TRBJ2-5, with D possibly TRBD1 on 5 matching bases. V was trimmed by 5 bases and J by 0 bases, leaving 7 bases between them. The germline V gene has CDR1 SGHAT and CDR2 FQNNGV. The CDR3 contains 13 residues.

The chain links TRBV27 to TRBJ1-1, with D tentatively TRBD1 (6 bases). CDR3 length: 13 residues. V lost 5 bases and J 9 bases, leaving 16 bases between the germline ends. The V gene's germline CDR1 is MNHEY and CDR2 SMNVEV (reference sequence). The CDR3 bases are TGTGCCAGCAGTACAAAACCGGACAGCCAAGCTTTCTTT. Its translation is CASSTKPDSQAFF.

The genes are TRBV4-2 and TRBJ2-7; D is possibly TRBD2 (5 bases). Germline values: CDR1 LGHNA, CDR2 YNFKEQ. The CDR3 totals 17 residues. V was cut by 2 bases and J by 1 base, with 18 bases left in between. CDR3 DNA: TGTGCCAGCAGCCAAACCTCTGTTTTCGGGGTTTCCTACGAGCAGTACTTC. Its translation: CASSQTSVFGVSYEQYF.

This clone was seen just once. The V gene is TRBV19, the J gene TRBJ1-2, with TRBD1 matching 8 bases. The germline V gene has CDR1 LNHDA and CDR2 SQIVND (reference sequence). The length of the CDR3 is 17 residues. With 4 bases clipped from V and 4 bases from J, the junction kept 14 bases outside the gene matches. The CDR3 DNA reads as TGTGCCAGTAGTACCCCCGGGACAGGCCCTCTACTCTATGGCTACACCTTC. This encodes CASSTPGTGPLLYGYTF.

Only a few counts were recorded for this clone. The chain links TRBV5-1 to TRBJ2-3; 9 nucleotides agree with TRBD2. With V trimmed by 0 bases and J by 7 bases, 3 bases remained unmatched. CDR3 length: 14 residues. Germline V CDR1 and CDR2: SGHRS, YFSETQ. In DNA, the CDR3 is TGCGCCAGCAGCTTGGCTAGCGGGATTTATACGCAGTATTTT. This translates into CASSLASGIYTQYF. Combining the CDR3 with reference TRBV5-1 and TRBJ2-3 gives the whole variable domain KAGVTQTPRYLIKTRGQQVTLSCSPISGHRSVSWYQQTPGQGLQFLFEYFSETQRNKGNFPGRFSGRQFSNSRSEMNVSTLELGDSALYLCASSLASGIYTQYFGPGTRLTVL.